This T cell receptor beta chain was observed in a study of post-analysis software for immune sequencing data. Overall study context: The courses of disease that were included comprised relapsing-remitting, secondary progressive and progressive-relapsing multiple sclerosis.

General study points: The study found TRBV5-6, TRBV5-1 and TRBV20-1 among five TRBV segments more frequent in patients than controls. Multiple sclerosis patients showed significantly lower normalized Chao1 diversity than controls did.

This clonotype has ten or more counts. Its antigen is not known. Germline assignment: CDR1 SQVTM and CDR2 ANQGSEA. There are 13 residues in the CDR3. Between the trimmed V and J ends, which lost 3 bases and 2 bases, there was a span of 10 bases. Unique molecular identifiers tagged the TCR beta cDNA libraries. The T cell input of roughly 0.9 to 11 million gave about 500,000 cDNA molecules. MiXCR was run by TCRdb on the PCR reads, yielding one entry per CDR3 protein. The sample has 500,000 to 600,000 distinct CDR3 sequences; around 47% are singletons. This clonotype was sampled from a girl between 5 and 17 years old with multiple sclerosis. The sequenced sample consisted of blood. The V gene is TRBV29-1, the J gene TRBJ2-5; D is uncertain. The CDR3 protein is CSVEVGRQETQYF. CDR3 nucleotides: TGCAGCGTTGAGGTCGGGCGGCAAGAGACCCAGTACTTC.